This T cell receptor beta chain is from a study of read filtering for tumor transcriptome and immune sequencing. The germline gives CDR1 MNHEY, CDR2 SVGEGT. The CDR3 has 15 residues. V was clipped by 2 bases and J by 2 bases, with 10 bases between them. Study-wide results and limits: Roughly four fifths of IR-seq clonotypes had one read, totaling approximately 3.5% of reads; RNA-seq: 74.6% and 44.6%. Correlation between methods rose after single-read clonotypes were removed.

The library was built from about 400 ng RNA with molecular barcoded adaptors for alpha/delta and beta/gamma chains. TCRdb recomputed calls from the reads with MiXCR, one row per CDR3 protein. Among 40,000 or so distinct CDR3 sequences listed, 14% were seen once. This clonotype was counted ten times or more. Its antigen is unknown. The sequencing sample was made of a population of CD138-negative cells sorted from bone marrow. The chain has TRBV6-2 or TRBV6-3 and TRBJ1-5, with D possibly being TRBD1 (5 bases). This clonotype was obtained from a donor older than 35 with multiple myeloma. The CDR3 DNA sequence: TGTGCCAGCAGTTACGCAGGGACTGGCAATCAGCCCCAGCATTTT. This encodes CASSYAGTGNQPQHF.